This TCR beta chain was obtained from a study of CD8+ T cells in alopecia areata. Deletions cut 4 bases from V and 4 bases from J, with 18 bases between. The CDR3 is made up of 16 amino acids. Germline V gene data show CDR1 as SEHNR and CDR2 as FQNEAQ (reference sequence). Following RNA extraction, reverse transcription yielded cDNA that acted as the sequencing template. Produced via immunoSEQ multiplex PCR; TCRdb's table is partial and in-frame only. The sample shows 90,000 to 120,000 clones, 50% to 60% of them seen only once. This sequence joins TRBV7-9 and TRBJ2-3; unclear D gene. The specimen sequenced was NKG2D-low CD8+ T cells sorted from blood. This TCR was recovered from a human donor with alopecia areata. CDR3 sequence reads: CASSSLRRLEADTQYF. The CDR3 bases are TGTGCCAGCAGCTCGTTGCGACGTTTAGAGGCAGATACGCAGTATTTT.